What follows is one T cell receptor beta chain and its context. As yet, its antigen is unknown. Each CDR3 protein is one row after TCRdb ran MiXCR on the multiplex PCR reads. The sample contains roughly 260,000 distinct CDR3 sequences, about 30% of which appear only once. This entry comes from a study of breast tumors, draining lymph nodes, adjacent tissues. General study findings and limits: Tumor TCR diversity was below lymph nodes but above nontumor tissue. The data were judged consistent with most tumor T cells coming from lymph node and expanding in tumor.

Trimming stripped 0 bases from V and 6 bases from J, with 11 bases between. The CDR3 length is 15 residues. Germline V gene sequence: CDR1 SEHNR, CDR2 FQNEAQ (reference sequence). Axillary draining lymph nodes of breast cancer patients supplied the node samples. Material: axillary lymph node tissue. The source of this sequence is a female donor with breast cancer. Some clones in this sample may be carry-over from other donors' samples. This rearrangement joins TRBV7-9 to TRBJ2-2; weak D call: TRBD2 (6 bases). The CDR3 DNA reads TGTGCCAGCAGCTTAGCGTCGGGAGTCTCCGGGGAGCTGTTTTTT. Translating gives CASSLASGVSGELFF. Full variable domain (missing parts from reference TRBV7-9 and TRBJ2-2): DTGVSQNPRHKITKRGQNVTFRCDPISEHNRLYWYRQTLGQGPEFLTYFQNEAQLEKSRLLSDRFSAERPKGSFSTLEIQRTEQGDSAMYLCASSLASGVSGELFFGEGSRLTVL.